Presented here are 8 T cell receptor beta chains from one specimen sequenced in a study of graft-versus-host responses after intestinal transplantation. Clones were read by immunoSEQ multiplex PCR, and TCRdb kept only the in-frame ones, dropping some. The sample has about 45,000 clones, about 91% seen once. This specimen was PBMCs, taken 524 days after transplant. The receptors were gathered from a human patient who received an intestinal transplant, so some T cells may come from the graft donor.

This chain joins TRBV11-2 and TRBJ2-1; 8 bases are shared with TRBD2. Germline trimming cut 5 bases from V and 8 bases from J; bases unmatched to any gene: 8. Germline V gene data show CDR1 as SGHAT and CDR2 as FQNNGV. The CDR3 is made up of 14 amino acids. The CDR3 reads CASSGGSGSYEQFF. The CDR3 DNA sequence: TGTGCCAGCAGCGGCGGGAGCGGGAGTTATGAGCAGTTCTTC.

The V call is TRBV10-3, the J call TRBJ2-4; tentative D call: TRBD1 (6 bases). V lost 0 bases and J lost 8, with 17 bases in between. CDR1 is ENHRY, CDR2 SYGVKD, per germline. The CDR3 length is 16 residues. The CDR3 sequence is CAISESIDRPEDIQYF. For the CDR3, the DNA is TGTGCCATCAGTGAGTCGATCGACAGGCCCGAAGACATTCAGTACTTC.

The chain couples TRBV11-1 to TRBJ2-2; TRBD1 aligns across 10 bases. V dropped 5 bases and J dropped 2; count of bases not matched to a gene: 5. CDR3 length: 16 residues. The germline V gene encodes CDR1 SGHAT and CDR2 FQDESV (reference sequence). The CDR3 bases are TGTGCCAGCAGCCGATGGACAGGGGGTAACACCGGGGAGCTGTTTTTT. Protein sequence: CASSRWTGGNTGELFF.

This rearrangement joins TRBV6-1 to TRBJ2-7; D unresolved. The V gene's germline CDR1 is MNHNS and CDR2 SASEGT. CDR3 length: 12 amino acids. V was shortened by 0 bases and J by 3 bases, with 3 bases between the two germline ends. The DNA of the CDR3 is TGTGCCAGCAGTGAAGCTTTCTACGAGCAGTACTTC. It translates to CASSEAFYEQYF.

This chain links TRBV10-1 with TRBJ2-1; a weak D match, TRBD1 (6 bases). Trimming stripped 8 bases from V and 5 bases from J, with 7 bases between. Germline CDR1 and CDR2: WNHNN and SYGVQD (reference sequence). This CDR3 has 11 amino acids. Written as DNA, the CDR3 is TGCGCCAGCGGACAGAACAATGAGCAGTTCTTC. This translates into CASGQNNEQFF.

The V gene is TRBV4-1, the J gene TRBJ2-3; D might be TRBD1 or TRBD2, each matching 6 bases. CDR1 and CDR2 (germline): MGHRA, YSYEKL. Trimming stripped 4 bases from V and 2 bases from J, with 16 bases between. This CDR3 is 16 amino acids long. The CDR3 loop is CASSLKEGDITDTQYF. The CDR3 DNA sequence: TGCGCCAGCAGCCTAAAGGAGGGGGATATCACAGATACGCAGTATTTT.

The rearrangement links TRBV5-5 to TRBJ2-4; unclear D gene. The CDR3 is 16 amino acids. V was shortened by 1 base and J by 2 bases, with 13 bases between the two germline ends. Looked up from germline, CDR1 is SGHKS and CDR2 is YYEKEE (reference sequence). The CDR3 DNA follows: TGTGCCAGCAGCTTGTTACCGGACGCTTCCAAAAACATTCAGTACTTC. Translation gives CASSLLPDASKNIQYF.

The chain couples TRBV18 to TRBJ2-3; TRBD1 agrees at 7 bases. The junction had 4 bases not matched to a gene; V was cut back by 0 bases and J by 4 bases. The V gene's germline CDR1 is KGHSH and CDR2 LQKENI. This CDR3 has 15 residues. This chain's CDR3 is CASSPPDRDPDTQYF. CDR3 sequence (DNA): TGTGCCAGCTCACCACCTGACAGGGACCCAGATACGCAGTATTTT.